The following is a T cell receptor (beta chain) sequence with its context. The target of this receptor is not known. Base qualities were left out, and no much larger clone turns up one base away. Whole blood was collected in K2EDTA tubes by collaborating institutions according to the institutions' own protocols. Collaborator samples were shipped for TCRbeta analysis as frozen whole blood, isolated PBMCs, or DNA extracted from either sample type. These data belong to a study of blood T cell repertoires in COVID-19 (dated by TCRdb to 2019 to 2021). As for the study more broadly: The collaborator samples originated in the United States, Italy and Spain and spanned the acute and convalescent phases of COVID-19. The samples were drawn from the first 160 participants of the ongoing ImmuneRACE study and from 1,200 or so subjects provided by 6 global collaborators. A freely available public database, intended as a resource for researchers studying the immune response to SARS-CoV-2, is where the repertoires were released. Subjects who had been exposed to COVID-19, were actively infected with it, or had recovered from it provided the deeply sampled blood TCRbeta repertoires that made up the dataset. The sample metadata nearly always contained a de-identified subject ID, COVID-19 status, age in years and sex. The material from the prospective study consisted of cDNA or gDNA derived from T cells, B-cell-depleted T cells, or PBMCs. Where HLA class I and class II types were available, the types were taken from metadata supplied by the sample provider, not from assay-based typing.

The research as a whole found: The amount of clinical and demographic metadata varied by source and participant and was provided uncurated.

TCRbeta CDR3 regions were amplified from genomic DNA by means of the immunoSEQ Assay, a bias-controlled multiplex PCR. The study's processing was this. Nucleated cell counts per sample were estimated from amplification of reference gene primers within the assay. Sequence reads were collapsed and filtered to measure the absolute abundance of every unique TCRbeta CDR3 rearrangement. For each sample, productive Simpson clonality was calculated as the square root of Simpson's diversity index over productive rearrangements. TCRdb retrieved this table from immuneACCESS and kept in-frame rearrangements only. Not all clones are present; in checked studies, unresolved V genes account for under half, and no reason is known for the remainder. V and J calls and clone size are as listed in that table; D and trimming were resolved from the DNA. Within this sample are 120,000 or so clones, with approximately 85% of them counted one time only. The ten most abundant clones make up around 27% of the sample.

The trim is 4 bases for V and 6 bases for J, with a gap of 18 bases between the germline ends. Via the germline V gene, CDR1 is SGHVS and CDR2 FQNEAQ. Including the terminal cysteine and phenylalanine, the CDR3 comprises 15 residues. The kept DNA is CDR3 alone, 45 bases in frame from the first base. This receptor was identified in a woman of 80 years or more with acute or convalescent COVID-19. The sequenced material came from peripheral blood. Recombination linked TRBV7-8 to TRBJ1-2, with no confident D gene call. CDR3 protein: CASSSGSGPYHGYTF. The DNA sequence follows: TGTGCCAGCAGCTCAGGCTCAGGTCCCTACCATGGCTACACCTTC. Full variable domain (CDR3 extended with the reference TRBV7-8 and TRBJ1-2 proteins): GAGVSQSPRYKVAKRGQDVALRCDPISGHVSLFWYQQALGQGPEFLTYFQNEAQLDKSGLPSDRFFAERPEGSVSTLKIQRTQQEDSAVYLCASSSGSGPYHGYTFGSGTRLTVV.